This entry lists 6 T cell receptor beta chains sequenced from one sample in a study of neoadjuvant anti-PD-1 for oral cavity cancer. Time point specified: after neoadjuvant nivolumab, at surgical resection. Data came from immunoSEQ multiplex PCR; TCRdb stores just in-frame clones and leaves some out. The table has 55,000 to 75,000 clones, 80% to 90% seen once. Specimen: PBMCs, collected after nivolumab (anti-PD-1) treatment. The receptors derive from a person aged 35-79 years with oral cavity squamous cell carcinoma.

The DNA for the CDR3 is TGTGCCAGCAGGTCCATGTACTACGAGCAGTACTTC. Translation gives CASRSMYYEQYF. This chain uses TRBV6-1 with TRBJ2-7, with no clear D. This CDR3 is built from 12 residues. Trimming cost V 6 bases and J 3 bases, with 9 bases left between them. Germline V gene lookup returns CDR1 MNHNS and CDR2 SASEGT.

The sample holds one count of this clone. The rearrangement links TRBV7-9 to TRBJ2-2; 10 positions match TRBD2. Per the germline V gene, CDR1 is SEHNR and CDR2 is FQNEAQ (reference sequence). The ends lost 2 bases at V and 6 bases at J; junction bases unmatched: 6. The CDR3 consists of 16 residues. For the CDR3, the DNA is TGTGCCAGCAGCTTATCTGGGCTAGCGGGGGCCGGGGAGCTGTTTTTT. Protein product: CASSLSGLAGAGELFF.

This clone is a singleton in its sample. The J gene is TRBJ1-4, the V gene TRBV19; D is unclear. With 5 bases removed from V and 0 bases from J, the gap between germline ends came to 7 bases. The CDR3 spans 14 residues. Germline V gives CDR1 LNHDA, CDR2 SQIVND (reference sequence). The CDR3 nucleotides are TGTGCCAGTAGTCCTATCGCAACTAATGAAAAACTGTTTTTT. Its translation: CASSPIATNEKLFF.

A single count supports this clone. The gene calls are TRBV7-8 and TRBJ2-7, with TRBD1 matching 8 bases. This CDR3 is 15 amino acids long. Losses at the gene ends were 1 base for V and 3 bases for J; bases not matched to a gene: 5. CDR1 is SGHVS, CDR2 FQNEAQ, per germline. The DNA of the CDR3 is TGTGCCAGCAGCTTAGGGACAGGGAGTAGCTACGAGCAGTACTTC. This codes for CASSLGTGSSYEQYF.

The CDR3 nucleotides are TGTGCCAGCAGCTTACAGGGTGGTCAAGAGACCCAGTACTTC. This codes for CASSLQGGQETQYF. The chain links TRBV7-3 to TRBJ2-5; D possibly corresponds to TRBD1 (5 bases). Looked up from germline, CDR1 is SGHTA and CDR2 is FQGTGA. V was shortened by 2 bases and J by 2 bases, with 9 bases between the two germline ends. The CDR3 totals 14 residues.

The CDR3 DNA sequence: TGCAGCGTTAAGGGACCGTTCTACGAGCAGTACTTC. Its protein product is CSVKGPFYEQYF. The chain uses TRBV29-1 and TRBJ2-7; either TRBD1 or TRBD2 may supply D (5 bases each). Germline V gene sequence: CDR1 SQVTM, CDR2 ANQGSEA. The CDR3 contains 12 residues. Trimming stripped 5 bases from V and 3 bases from J, with 11 bases between.